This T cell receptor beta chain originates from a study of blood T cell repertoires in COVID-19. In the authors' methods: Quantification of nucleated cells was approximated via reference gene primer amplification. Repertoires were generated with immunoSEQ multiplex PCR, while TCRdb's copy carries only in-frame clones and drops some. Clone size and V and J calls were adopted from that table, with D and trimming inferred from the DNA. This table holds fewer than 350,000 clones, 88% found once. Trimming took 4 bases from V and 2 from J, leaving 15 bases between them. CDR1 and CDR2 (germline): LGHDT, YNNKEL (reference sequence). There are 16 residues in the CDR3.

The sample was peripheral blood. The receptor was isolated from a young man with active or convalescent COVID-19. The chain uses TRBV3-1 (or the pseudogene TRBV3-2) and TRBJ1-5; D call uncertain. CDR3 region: CASSPAGEWGNQPQHF. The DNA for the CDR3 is TGTGCCAGCAGCCCAGCGGGAGAATGGGGCAATCAGCCCCAGCATTTT.